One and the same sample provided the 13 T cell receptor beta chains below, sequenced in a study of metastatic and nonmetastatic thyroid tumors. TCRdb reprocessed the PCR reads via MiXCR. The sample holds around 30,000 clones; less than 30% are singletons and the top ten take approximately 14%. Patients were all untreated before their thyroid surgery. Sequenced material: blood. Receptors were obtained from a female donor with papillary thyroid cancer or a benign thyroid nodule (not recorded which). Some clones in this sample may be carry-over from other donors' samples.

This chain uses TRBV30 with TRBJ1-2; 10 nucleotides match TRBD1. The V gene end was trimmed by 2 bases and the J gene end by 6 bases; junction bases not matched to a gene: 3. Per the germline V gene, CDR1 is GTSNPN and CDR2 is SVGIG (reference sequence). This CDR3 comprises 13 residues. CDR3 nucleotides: TGTGCCTGGAGTCGGACAGGGGGTAATGGCTACACCTTC. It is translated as CAWSRTGGNGYTF. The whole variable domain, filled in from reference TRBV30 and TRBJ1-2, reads SQTIHQWPATLVQPVGSPLSLECTVEGTSNPNLYWYRQAAGRGLQLLFYSVGIGQISSEVPQNLSASRPQDRQFILSSKKLLLSDSGFYLCAWSRTGGNGYTFGSGTRLTVV.

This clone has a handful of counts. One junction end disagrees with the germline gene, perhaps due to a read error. The CDR3 reads CASRNAGHRSYYVYTF. In DNA, the CDR3 is TGTGCCAGCAGAAATGCAGGGCACAGAAGTTACTATGTCTACACCTTC. The gene calls are TRBV28 and TRBJ1-2, with D perhaps TRBD1 (5 bases). This CDR3 spans 16 amino acids. CDR1 and CDR2 from the germline V gene are MDHEN and SYDVKM.

This chain's CDR3 is CASSQDRWRAEQFF. DNA for the CDR3: TGTGCCAGCAGCCAAGATAGGTGGCGGGCTGAGCAGTTCTTC. This chain uses TRBV3-1 with TRBJ2-1; D possibly corresponds to TRBD2 (5 bases). The CDR3 extends over 14 amino acids. Germline V gene sequence: CDR1 LGHDT, CDR2 YNNKEL (reference sequence). The germline V and J ends were trimmed by 0 bases and 9 bases, with 12 bases remaining between them.

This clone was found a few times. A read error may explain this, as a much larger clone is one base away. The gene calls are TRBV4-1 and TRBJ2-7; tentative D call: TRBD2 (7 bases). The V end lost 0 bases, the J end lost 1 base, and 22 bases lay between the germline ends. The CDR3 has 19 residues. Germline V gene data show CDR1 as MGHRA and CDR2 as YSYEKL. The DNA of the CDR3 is TGCGCCAGCAGCCAAGAACTCCCGGGACGAGCGGGACAATCCTACGAGCAGTACTTC. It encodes CASSQELPGRAGQSYEQYF.

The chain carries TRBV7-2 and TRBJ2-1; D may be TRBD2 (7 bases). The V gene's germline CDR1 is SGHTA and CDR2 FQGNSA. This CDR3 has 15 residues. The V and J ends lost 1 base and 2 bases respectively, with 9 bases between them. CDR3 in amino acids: CASSLVRGPYNEQFF. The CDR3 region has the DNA TGTGCCAGCAGCTTAGTGCGGGGGCCCTACAATGAGCAGTTCTTC.

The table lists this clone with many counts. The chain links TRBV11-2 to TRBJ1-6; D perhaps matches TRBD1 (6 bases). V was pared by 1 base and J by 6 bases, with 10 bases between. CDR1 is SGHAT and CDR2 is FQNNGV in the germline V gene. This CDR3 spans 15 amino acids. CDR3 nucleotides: TGTGCCAGCAGCTTAGGGGACATACCTAATTCACCCCTCCACTTT. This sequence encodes CASSLGDIPNSPLHF.

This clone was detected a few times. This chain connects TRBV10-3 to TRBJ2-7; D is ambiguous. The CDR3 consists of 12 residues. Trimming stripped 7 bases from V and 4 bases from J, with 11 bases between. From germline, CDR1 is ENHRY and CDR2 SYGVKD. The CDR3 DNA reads TGTGCCATCACCACAGACCTTTACGAGCAGTACTTC. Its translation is CAITTDLYEQYF.

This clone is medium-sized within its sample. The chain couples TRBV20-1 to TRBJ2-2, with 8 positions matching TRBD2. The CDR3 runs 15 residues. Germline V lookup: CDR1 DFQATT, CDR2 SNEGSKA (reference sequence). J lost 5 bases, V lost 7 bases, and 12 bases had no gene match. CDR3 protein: CSVTPGTSGTGELFF. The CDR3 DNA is TGCAGTGTTACGCCCGGGACTAGTGGTACCGGGGAGCTGTTTTTT.

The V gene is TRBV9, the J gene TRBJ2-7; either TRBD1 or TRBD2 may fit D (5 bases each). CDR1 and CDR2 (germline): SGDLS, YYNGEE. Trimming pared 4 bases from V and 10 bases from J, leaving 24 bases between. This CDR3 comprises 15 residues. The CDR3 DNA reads TGTGCCAGCAGCCCAGGAATGGCCGGGACCTACTATCAGTACTTC. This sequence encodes CASSPGMAGTYYQYF.

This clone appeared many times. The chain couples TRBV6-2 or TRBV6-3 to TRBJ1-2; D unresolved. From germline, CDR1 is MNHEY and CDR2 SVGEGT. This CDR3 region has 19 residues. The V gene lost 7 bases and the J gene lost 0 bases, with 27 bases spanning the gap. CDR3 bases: TGTGCCAGCAACCACCTAGGGTCCTCGCGTCGTAACGCTAACTATGGCTACACCTTC. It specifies CASNHLGSSRRNANYGYTF.

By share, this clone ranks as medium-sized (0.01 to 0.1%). This chain's CDR3 is CASSLDGTPNYGYTF. The DNA for the CDR3 is TGTGCCAGCAGCTTAGATGGGACACCTAACTATGGCTACACCTTC. The genes are TRBV7-2 and TRBJ1-2, with D perhaps TRBD1 (6 bases). This CDR3 is built from 15 residues. Trimming removed 1 base at V and 0 bases at J, with 9 bases between. CDR1 is SGHTA, CDR2 FQGNSA, per germline.

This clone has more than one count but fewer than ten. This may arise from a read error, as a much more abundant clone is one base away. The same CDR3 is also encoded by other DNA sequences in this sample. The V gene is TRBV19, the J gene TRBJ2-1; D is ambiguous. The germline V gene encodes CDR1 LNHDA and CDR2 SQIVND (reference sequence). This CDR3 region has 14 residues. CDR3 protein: CATHTGVGGNEQFF. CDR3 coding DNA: TGTGCTACCCACACCGGTGTGGGTGGCAATGAGCAGTTCTTC. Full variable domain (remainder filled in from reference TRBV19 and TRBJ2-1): DGGITQSPKYLFRKEGQNVTLSCEQNLNHDAMYWYRQDPGQGLRLIYYSQIVNDFQKGDIAEGYSVSREKKESFPLTVTSAQKNPTAFYLCATHTGVGGNEQFFGPGTRLTVL.

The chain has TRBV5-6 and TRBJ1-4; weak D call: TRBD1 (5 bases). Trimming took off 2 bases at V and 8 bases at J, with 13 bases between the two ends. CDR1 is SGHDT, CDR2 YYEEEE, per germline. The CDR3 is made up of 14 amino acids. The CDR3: CASSLVGRDEKLFF. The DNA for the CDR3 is TGTGCCAGCAGCTTAGTGGGCAGGGACGAAAAACTGTTTTTT.